This TCR beta chain emerged from a study of cytomegalovirus exposure and HLA in healthy donors. Study results and limitations: A prior analysis recorded that most TCR beta V segments were productive about 87% or about 30% of the time. It emerged from a later analysis that several of the most significant clusters appeared to be linked to common viral pathogens.

The PCR had 60 Vbeta and 13 Jbeta primers. The method was immunoSEQ multiplex PCR; TCRdb's version includes in-frame clones alone and lacks a portion of them. The sample shows some 150,000 clones, 75% of them seen only once. Per the germline V gene, CDR1 is MGHRA and CDR2 is YSYEKL. There are 14 residues in the CDR3. The germline V and J ends were trimmed by 4 bases and 5 bases, with 14 bases remaining between them. On this clone itself: What it binds is not known.

This clonotype originated in a man aged 25 to 40 in good health and CMV-seronegative. The sequenced sample consisted of PBMCs. The chain combines TRBV4-1 with TRBJ2-5, with D possibly matching TRBD1 (5 bases). CDR3: CASSPQQGLETQYF. CDR3 sequence (DNA): TGCGCCAGCAGCCCCCAGCAGGGTTTGGAGACCCAGTACTTC.